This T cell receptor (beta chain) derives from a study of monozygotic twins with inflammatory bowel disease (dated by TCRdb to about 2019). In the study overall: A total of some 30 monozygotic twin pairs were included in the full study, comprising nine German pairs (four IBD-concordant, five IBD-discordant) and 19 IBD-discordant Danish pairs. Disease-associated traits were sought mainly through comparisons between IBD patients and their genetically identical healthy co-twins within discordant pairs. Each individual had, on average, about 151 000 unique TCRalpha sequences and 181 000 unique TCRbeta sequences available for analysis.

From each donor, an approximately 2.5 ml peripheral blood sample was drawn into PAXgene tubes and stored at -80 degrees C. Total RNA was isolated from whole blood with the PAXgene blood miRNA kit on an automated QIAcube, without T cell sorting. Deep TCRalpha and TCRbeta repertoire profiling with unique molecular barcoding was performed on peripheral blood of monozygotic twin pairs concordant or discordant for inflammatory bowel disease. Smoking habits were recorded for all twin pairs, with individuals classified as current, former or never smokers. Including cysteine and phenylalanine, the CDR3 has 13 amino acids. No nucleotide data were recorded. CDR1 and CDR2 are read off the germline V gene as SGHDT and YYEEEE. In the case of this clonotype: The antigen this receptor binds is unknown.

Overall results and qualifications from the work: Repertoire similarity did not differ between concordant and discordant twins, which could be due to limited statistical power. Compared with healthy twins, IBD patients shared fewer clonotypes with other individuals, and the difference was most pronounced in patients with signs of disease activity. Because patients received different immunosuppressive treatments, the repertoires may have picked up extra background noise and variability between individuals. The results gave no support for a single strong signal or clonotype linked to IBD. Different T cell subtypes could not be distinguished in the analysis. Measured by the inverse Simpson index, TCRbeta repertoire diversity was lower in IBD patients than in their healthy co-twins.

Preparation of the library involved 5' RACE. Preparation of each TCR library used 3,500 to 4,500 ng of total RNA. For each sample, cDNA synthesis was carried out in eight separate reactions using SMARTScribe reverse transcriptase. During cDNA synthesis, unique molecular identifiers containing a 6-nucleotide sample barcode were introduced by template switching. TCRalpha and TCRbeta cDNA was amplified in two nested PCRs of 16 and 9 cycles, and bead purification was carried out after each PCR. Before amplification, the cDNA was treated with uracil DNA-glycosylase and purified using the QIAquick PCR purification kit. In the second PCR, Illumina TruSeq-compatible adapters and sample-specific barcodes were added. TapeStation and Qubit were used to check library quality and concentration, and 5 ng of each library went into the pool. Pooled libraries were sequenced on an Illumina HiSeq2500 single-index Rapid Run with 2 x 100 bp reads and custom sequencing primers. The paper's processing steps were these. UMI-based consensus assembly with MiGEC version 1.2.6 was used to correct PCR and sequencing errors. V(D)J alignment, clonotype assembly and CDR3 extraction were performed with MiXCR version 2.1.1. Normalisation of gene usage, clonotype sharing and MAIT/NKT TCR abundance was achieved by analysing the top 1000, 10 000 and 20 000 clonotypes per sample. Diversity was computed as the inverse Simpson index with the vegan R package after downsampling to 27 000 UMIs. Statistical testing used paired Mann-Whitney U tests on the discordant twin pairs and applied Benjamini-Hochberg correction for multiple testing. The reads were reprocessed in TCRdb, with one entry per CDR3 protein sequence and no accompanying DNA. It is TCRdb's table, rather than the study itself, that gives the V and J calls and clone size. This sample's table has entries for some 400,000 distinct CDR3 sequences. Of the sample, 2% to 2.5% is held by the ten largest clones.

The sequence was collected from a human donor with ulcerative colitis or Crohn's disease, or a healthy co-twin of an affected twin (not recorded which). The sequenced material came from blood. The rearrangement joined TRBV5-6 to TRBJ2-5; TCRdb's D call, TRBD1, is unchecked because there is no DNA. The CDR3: CASSLGTEETQYF.